Here is one T cell receptor beta chain with its context. Its antigen target is currently unknown. No quality values exist for individual bases; no much larger clone is one base distant. Sample treatment or condition, as interpreted from the label and publication: in vitro stimulation with specific CMV peptide epitopes to enrich CMV-specific T cells. These data come from a study of T cell repertoires in cytomegalovirus infection (dated by TCRdb to about 2019). Broadly, across the study: Recently identified HLA-C-restricted CMV epitopes, whose presentation resists viral immunomodulation, were targeted by peptide stimulations together with well-studied HLA-B-restricted epitopes. The HLA type of each donor mattered for the analysis, because public TCR beta signatures pointed to carriage of CMV infection along with the matching HLA type.

V lost 0 bases and J lost 4 bases; the stretch between them is 9 bases long. CDR1 MGHRA and CDR2 YSYEKL were looked up in the germline V gene. From the cysteine through the phenylalanine, the CDR3 covers 14 amino acids. Only the CDR3 DNA stays, 42 bases, in frame from base 1. The paper's findings and limits, for the study overall: Carriers of CMV infection plus the relevant HLA type were discriminated by the cumulative frequency of public TCR beta family members in the study cohort and in an independent roughly 400-donor cohort. The ex vivo response was dominated by HLA-C-restricted CMV-specific TCR beta clonotypes, and the single most frequent clonotype in two of eight donors was supplied by these HLA-C-restricted clonotypes.

Sequenced on an Illumina HiSeq 1500. Using fastp trimming at Q25 and MiXCR clonotype assembly, TCRdb reanalyzed the public sequencing data and kept in-frame beta chains. One record per CDR3 amino acid sequence lists the most common genes and DNA. Here the sample has around 750,000 distinct CDR3 sequences; about 33% occur a single time. Of the sample, roughly 12% is held by the ten largest clones. Here the chain combines TRBV4-1 and TRBJ1-2; the D gene is possibly TRBD1, with 5 bases matching. The source material was cultured CD8+ T cells from PBMCs, sampled from culture after CMV antigen stimulation. This TCR was sampled from a human donor in good health (CMV status not recorded). Some clones in this sample may be carry-over from other donors' samples. The nucleotide sequence reads TGCGCCAGCAGCCAAGAAGGGGTCCTCTATGGCTACACCTTC. The encoded protein is CASSQEGVLYGYTF.